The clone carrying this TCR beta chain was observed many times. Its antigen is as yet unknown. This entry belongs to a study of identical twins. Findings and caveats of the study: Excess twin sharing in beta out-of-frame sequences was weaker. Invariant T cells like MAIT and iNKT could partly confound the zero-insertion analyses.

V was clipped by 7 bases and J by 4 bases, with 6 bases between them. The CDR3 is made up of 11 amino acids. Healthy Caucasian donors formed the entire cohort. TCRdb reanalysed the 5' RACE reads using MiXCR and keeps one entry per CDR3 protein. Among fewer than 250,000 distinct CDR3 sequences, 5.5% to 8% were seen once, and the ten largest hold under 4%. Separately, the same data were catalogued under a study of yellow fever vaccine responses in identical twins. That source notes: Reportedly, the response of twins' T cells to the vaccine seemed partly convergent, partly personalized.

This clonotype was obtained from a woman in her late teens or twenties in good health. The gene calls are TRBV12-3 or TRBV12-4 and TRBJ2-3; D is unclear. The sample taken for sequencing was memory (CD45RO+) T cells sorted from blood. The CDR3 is CASTKADTQYF. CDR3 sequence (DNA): TGTGCCAGCACTAAAGCAGATACGCAGTATTTT.